The 12 T cell receptor beta chains below come from one sample, sequenced in a study of blood T cell repertoires in COVID-19 (TCRdb year 2020). The library came from the immunoSEQ multiplex PCR assay. TCRdb stores this immuneACCESS table with in-frame sequences only. Part of the clones is absent; in the studies checked, under half of the shortfall reflects unresolved V genes, and no reason is known for the rest. This sample comprises about 210,000 clones, roughly 90% of them detected only once. The ten biggest clones cover approximately 8.2% of the sample. The sequenced sample was PBMCs or T cells enriched from blood (not recorded which). The receptor set was obtained from a woman aged 18-29 years who had recovered from COVID-19.

The rearrangement links TRBV30 to TRBJ1-3; D unclear. Germline V gene data show CDR1 as GTSNPN and CDR2 as SVGIG (reference sequence). The CDR3 consists of 14 residues. Trimming left V 4 bases short and J 0 bases short, with 10 bases between. The CDR3: CAWKPMRSGNTIYF. The CDR3 DNA reads TGTGCCTGGAAACCCATGCGCTCTGGAAACACCATATATTTT.

The count of this clone is one. The chain recombines TRBV6-5 with TRBJ1-5; D might be TRBD1 (6 bases). The length of the CDR3 is 15 residues. The V and J ends lost 7 bases and 0 bases respectively, with 13 bases between them. CDR1 is MNHEY, CDR2 SVGAGI, per germline. The chain's CDR3 is CASNPTGYSNQPQHF. CDR3 DNA: TGTGCCAGCAACCCGACAGGCTATAGCAATCAGCCCCAGCATTTT.

The CDR3 DNA sequence: TGTGCCTGGAGTCCCGACAGGGGCCAAAAACTGTTTTTT. Protein sequence: CAWSPDRGQKLFF. The genes are TRBV30 and TRBJ1-4; 8 bases agree with TRBD1. V shed 2 bases and J 9 bases; nucleotides not matched to a gene: 5. The CDR3 totals 13 residues. In germline, CDR1 is GTSNPN, CDR2 SVGIG (reference sequence). The full variable domain, in which reference TRBV30 and TRBJ1-4 provide the parts outside the CDR3, is SQTIHQWPATLVQPVGSPLSLECTVEGTSNPNLYWYRQAAGRGLQLLFYSVGIGQISSEVPQNLSASRPQDRQFILSSKKLLLSDSGFYLCAWSPDRGQKLFFGSGTQLSVL.

The count of this clone is one. The chain has TRBV11-2 and TRBJ1-1; no clear D gene. The CDR3 has 15 amino acids. The V gene's germline CDR1 is SGHAT and CDR2 FQNNGV. V was pared by 5 bases and J by 3 bases, with 16 bases between. CDR3 in DNA: TGTGCCAGCAGCCCCCTCGACCGAGAGGACACTGAAGCTTTCTTT. Residues: CASSPLDREDTEAFF.

The chain couples TRBV7-9 to TRBJ1-1, with a tentative D call TRBD1 (5 bases). Germline CDR1 reads SEHNR; CDR2 reads FQNEAQ (reference sequence). CDR3 size: 14 residues. V lost 1 base and J 3 bases, leaving 9 bases between the germline ends. The CDR3 protein is CASSLVGGDTEAFF. In nucleotides, the CDR3 is TGTGCCAGCAGCTTAGTAGGAGGGGACACTGAAGCTTTCTTT.

This chain joins TRBV9 and TRBJ2-3; 11 bases fit TRBD2. V was clipped by 0 bases and J by 5 bases; unmatched bases: 8. Looked up from germline, CDR1 is SGDLS and CDR2 is YYNGEE. The CDR3 contains 17 residues. CDR3 in amino acids: CASSVGVSGGARDTQYF. In DNA form, the CDR3 reads TGTGCCAGCAGCGTAGGAGTTAGCGGGGGGGCCCGAGATACGCAGTATTTT.

The chain uses TRBV7-9 and TRBJ2-1; 10 nucleotides line up with TRBD2. The CDR3 length is 15 residues. Germline values: CDR1 SEHNR, CDR2 FQNEAQ (reference sequence). V was clipped by 5 bases and J by 2 bases; unmatched bases: 3. CDR3 loop: CASSRSGGAYNEQFF. The CDR3, as DNA: TGTGCCAGCAGCCGGAGCGGGGGGGCCTACAATGAGCAGTTCTTC.

The V and J genes are TRBV28 and TRBJ1-2; no definite D call. Germline V gives CDR1 MDHEN, CDR2 SYDVKM. The CDR3 loop spans 12 amino acids. V was pared by 8 bases and J by 2 bases, with 9 bases between. The CDR3 loop is CASGPANYGYTF. The CDR3 nucleotides read TGTGCCAGCGGGCCGGCGAACTATGGCTACACCTTC.

Here the CDR3 reads CASRGSTGIESPLHF. CDR3 nucleotides: TGTGCCAGTCGTGGATCGACAGGGATTGAGTCACCCCTCCACTTT. This chain uses TRBV28 with TRBJ1-6, with 7 bases that match TRBD1. Per germline, CDR1 MDHEN and CDR2 SYDVKM. With 9 bases clipped from V and 10 bases from J, the junction kept 15 bases outside the gene matches. The CDR3 runs 15 residues. The complete variable domain, with remaining parts taken from reference TRBV28 and TRBJ1-6, reads DVKVTQSSRYLVKRTGEKVFLECVQDMDHENMFWYRQDPGLGLRLIYFSYDVKMKEKGDIPEGYSVSREKKERFSLILESASTNQTSMYLCASRGSTGIESPLHFGNGTRLTVT.

CDR3 region: CATSRVGGGTYEQYF. In DNA form, the CDR3 reads TGTGCCACCAGCAGAGTCGGCGGGGGGACCTACGAGCAGTACTTC. V and J are TRBV15 and TRBJ2-7; TRBD2 aligns across 8 bases. J gave up 2 bases and V 1 base, and 4 bases lay outside the gene matches. The CDR3 is 15 amino acids. Germline CDR1 LNHNV, CDR2 YYDKDF (reference sequence).

The V gene is TRBV27, the J gene TRBJ1-1; D gene unclear. Trimming pared 2 bases from V and 3 bases from J, leaving 13 bases between. The CDR3 loop spans 15 amino acids. In germline, CDR1 is MNHEY, CDR2 SMNVEV (reference sequence). CDR3 DNA: TGTGCCAGCAGTTTAGTTGCGGGGTTGGACACTGAAGCTTTCTTT. Translation gives CASSLVAGLDTEAFF.

The chain recombines TRBV15 with TRBJ1-6, with 7 bases that match TRBD1. Trimming at V came to 2 bases and at J to 6 bases, leaving 10 bases not matched to a gene. The CDR3 runs to 17 residues. The germline V gene encodes CDR1 LNHNV and CDR2 YYDKDF (reference sequence). CDR3: CATSRPTGTARNSPLHF. The CDR3 coding sequence is TGTGCCACCAGCAGACCTACAGGGACAGCGCGTAATTCACCCCTCCACTTT.